These 25 T cell receptor beta chains came from one sample sequenced in a study of T cell changes during pregnancy in multiple sclerosis. The data were produced by immunoSEQ multiplex PCR, yet TCRdb's version contains in-frame clones alone and is incomplete. The sample consists of around 28,000 clones, approximately 90% of them appearing once. This specimen was CD8+ T cells from peripheral blood mononuclear cells, taken in the second trimester of pregnancy. The receptors derive from a female donor with multiple sclerosis, enrolled in a pregnancy study.

The chain joins TRBV6-6 to TRBJ2-7; the match to TRBD1 covers 9 bases. Germline V gives CDR1 MNHNY, CDR2 SVGAGI (reference sequence). Trimming at V came to 5 bases and at J to 4 bases, leaving 6 bases not matched to a gene. This CDR3 region has 14 residues. The CDR3 nucleotides are TGTGCCAGCAGTCCCGGGACAGGGCAGTACGAGCAGTACTTC. Translation: CASSPGTGQYEQYF.

J is TRBJ2-3 and V is TRBV28, with D unresolved. With 4 bases removed from V and 1 base from J, the gap between germline ends came to 6 bases. Germline CDR1 and CDR2: MDHEN and SYDVKM. This CDR3 is built from 13 residues. This chain's CDR3 is CASSYPGTDTQYF. In DNA form, the CDR3 reads TGTGCCAGCAGTTACCCAGGCACAGATACGCAGTATTTT.

This sequence joins TRBV7-9 and TRBJ1-2; D is perhaps TRBD1 (5 bases). The CDR3 runs to 13 residues. CDR1 is SEHNR, CDR2 FQNEAQ, per germline (reference sequence). V was trimmed by 4 bases and J by 8 bases, leaving 14 bases between them. CDR3 in amino acids: CASSSTGRRGYTF. The CDR3 DNA reads as TGTGCCAGCAGCTCCACAGGACGCAGAGGCTACACCTTC. Full variable domain (rest looked up from reference TRBV7-9 and TRBJ1-2): DTGVSQNPRHKITKRGQNVTFRCDPISEHNRLYWYRQTLGQGPEFLTYFQNEAQLEKSRLLSDRFSAERPKGSFSTLEIQRTEQGDSAMYLCASSSTGRRGYTFGSGTRLTVV.

In its sample, this clone was seen once. The gene calls are TRBV13 and TRBJ2-7, with 12 nucleotides matching TRBD2. The CDR3 has 16 amino acids. V was clipped by 6 bases and J by 0 bases; unmatched bases: 6. Per the germline V gene, CDR1 is PRHDT and CDR2 is FYEKMQ (reference sequence). The CDR3 nucleotides are TGTGCCAGCAGGGAAACTAGCGGGAGGAGCTCCTACGAGCAGTACTTC. Translation: CASRETSGRSSYEQYF.

The rearrangement links TRBV2 to TRBJ2-7; D may be TRBD1 (6 bases). Germline values: CDR1 SNHLY, CDR2 FYNNEI. The germline V and J ends were trimmed by 8 bases and 5 bases, with 16 bases remaining between them. This CDR3 has 13 residues. The CDR3 sequence: CASSFEDSDEQYF. CDR3 DNA: TGTGCCAGCTCTTTCGAGGACAGCGACGAGCAGTACTTC.

This chain connects TRBV7-9 to TRBJ1-4, with 8 nucleotides matching TRBD1. The CDR3 has 16 amino acids. In germline, CDR1 is SEHNR, CDR2 FQNEAQ (reference sequence). With V trimmed by 5 bases and J by 6 bases, 11 bases remained unmatched. CDR3 amino acids: CASSLPQGQVDEKLFF. The CDR3, as DNA: TGTGCCAGCAGCCTACCCCAGGGACAGGTGGATGAAAAACTGTTTTTT.

The rearrangement links TRBV21-1 to TRBJ2-3; the table assigns TRBD2, which was not confirmed against the DNA. TRBV21-1 is deemed a pseudogene. This CDR3 contains 19 residues. CDR3 in amino acids: CASSISAGEPPVGTDTQYF. The CDR3 DNA follows: TGTGCCAGCAGCATATCAGCGGGAGAACCCCCTGTGGGCACAGATACGCAGTATTTT.

V and J are TRBV25-1 and TRBJ2-1; 8 bases agree with TRBD2. Per germline, CDR1 MGHDK and CDR2 SYGVNS. Trimming took 6 bases from V and 5 from J; bases not matched to a gene: 6. This CDR3 has 14 amino acids. This CDR3 is CASSVAGTHNEQFF. CDR3 in DNA: TGTGCCAGCAGCGTAGCGGGAACCCACAATGAGCAGTTCTTC.

The rearrangement joins TRBV5-1 to TRBJ2-1, with unresolved D. Between the trimmed V and J ends, which lost 4 bases and 2 bases, there was a span of 13 bases. CDR1 and CDR2 (germline): SGHRS, YFSETQ. The CDR3 length is 15 residues. CDR3 sequence (DNA): TGCGCCAGCAGCAGTCACTACGGTGCCTACAATGAGCAGTTCTTC. Amino acids: CASSSHYGAYNEQFF.

The chain combines TRBV5-1 with TRBJ2-1; 13 nucleotides match TRBD2. CDR3 length: 17 amino acids. CDR1 is SGHRS and CDR2 is YFSETQ in the germline V gene. Trimming took 4 bases from V and 6 from J; bases not matched to a gene: 10. CDR3 bases: TGCGCCAGCAGCCCGGGACTAGCGGGGAGATGGGGCAATGAGCAGTTCTTC. Protein: CASSPGLAGRWGNEQFF.

The chain employs TRBV27 and TRBJ2-1; tentatively, D is TRBD2 (5 bases). Trimming cost V 11 bases and J 2 bases, with 7 bases left between them. Per germline, CDR1 MNHEY and CDR2 SMNVEV (reference sequence). There are 11 residues in the CDR3. Written as DNA, the CDR3 is TGTGCCGTGCGGGCCTACAATGAGCAGTTCTTC. It is translated as CAVRAYNEQFF.

This clone has a single count. Other DNA sequences from this sample encode an identical CDR3 as well. V is TRBV19 and J is TRBJ2-7, with 7 bases fitting TRBD1. Germline trimming cut 4 bases from V and 1 base from J; bases unmatched to any gene: 4. CDR3 length: 14 amino acids. Germline V lookup: CDR1 LNHDA, CDR2 SQIVND (reference sequence). CDR3 sequence (DNA): TGTGCCAGTAGTACTGGGACAGCATCCTACGAGCAGTACTTC. Its translation is CASSTGTASYEQYF.

The J gene is TRBJ2-3, the V gene TRBV4-2; possible D gene TRBD1, 6 bases. V lost 1 base to trimming and J lost 0 bases, with 14 bases between them. The length of the CDR3 is 17 residues. From germline, CDR1 is LGHNA and CDR2 YNFKEQ. In nucleotides, the CDR3 is TGTGCCAGCAGCCAAGCCTTGGACAGTCCTAGCACAGATACGCAGTATTTT. Translating it yields CASSQALDSPSTDTQYF.

This rearrangement joins TRBV9 to TRBJ1-5; D ambiguous. Trimming left V 0 bases short and J 6 bases short, with 10 bases between. The CDR3 runs to 14 residues. Germline CDR1 is SGDLS and CDR2 is YYNGEE. The CDR3 DNA reads TGTGCCAGCAGCGTAGGAGGGTACGGTCAGCCCCAGCATTTT. It yields the protein CASSVGGYGQPQHF.

This sequence joins TRBV27 and TRBJ2-5; D is unclear. There are 10 residues in the CDR3. Trimming left V 6 bases short and J 5 bases short, with 4 bases between. The germline V gene encodes CDR1 MNHEY and CDR2 SMNVEV (reference sequence). CDR3 residues: CASRYETQYF. Here the CDR3 DNA reads TGTGCCAGCAGGTATGAGACCCAGTACTTC.

This clone came up once. The chain links TRBV14 to TRBJ2-2; tentative D call: TRBD1 (6 bases). Per the germline V gene, CDR1 is SGHDN and CDR2 is FVKESK. The CDR3 has 14 residues. V was clipped by 0 bases and J by 9 bases, with 11 bases between them. The CDR3 bases are TGTGCCAGCAGCCAAGATAACAGGGCGCGGGAGCTGTTTTTT. Encoded protein: CASSQDNRARELFF. Full variable domain (remainder filled in from reference TRBV14 and TRBJ2-2): EAGVTQFPSHSVIEKGQTVTLRCDPISGHDNLYWYRRVMGKEIKFLLHFVKESKQDESGMPNNRFLAERTGGTYSTLKVQPAELEDSGVYFCASSQDNRARELFFGEGSRLTVL.

V is TRBV7-9 and J is TRBJ2-7; D remains ambiguous. The V end was cut by 3 bases, the J end by 5 bases, with 8 bases between. The CDR3 length is 12 residues. In germline, CDR1 is SEHNR, CDR2 FQNEAQ (reference sequence). The CDR3 coding sequence is TGTGCCAGCAGCTTTTACTTCCACGAGCAGTACTTC. Residues: CASSFYFHEQYF.

The V call is TRBV15, the J call TRBJ2-7; D remains ambiguous. CDR3 length equals 12 residues. The germline CDR1 and CDR2 sequences are LNHNV and YYDKDF (reference sequence). V was clipped by 8 bases and J by 5 bases, with 13 bases between them. The CDR3 DNA follows: TGTGCCACCTCGGTGGATCGGGACGAGCAGTACTTC. Protein sequence: CATSVDRDEQYF.

The rearrangement uses TRBV19 and TRBJ2-1, with 7 bases lining up with TRBD2. After removal of 1 base from V and 4 bases from J, the junction contained 7 bases not matched to a gene. The CDR3 spans 16 residues. Germline V gene data show CDR1 as LNHDA and CDR2 as SQIVND (reference sequence). As DNA, the CDR3 is TGTGCCAGTAGTATAGTTGGCGGGAGTAGGTACAATGAGCAGTTCTTC. As protein: CASSIVGGSRYNEQFF.

This chain joins TRBV6-5 and TRBJ1-1, with a tentative D call TRBD1 (6 bases). CDR3 length equals 13 residues. Between the trimmed V and J ends, which lost 7 bases and 2 bases, there was a span of 11 bases. Germline CDR1 is MNHEY and CDR2 is SVGAGI. The CDR3 nucleotides are TGTGCCAGCACAACAGGGCCCAACACTGAAGCTTTCTTT. Amino acids: CASTTGPNTEAFF.

In its sample, this clone was seen once. The genes are TRBV13 and TRBJ2-1, with 8 bases aligning to TRBD2. Looked up from germline, CDR1 is PRHDT and CDR2 is FYEKMQ (reference sequence). The V and J ends lost 2 bases and 2 bases, in that order; junction bases with no gene match: 14. The CDR3 covers 19 residues. DNA of the CDR3: TGTGCCAGCAGCTTATTCGGTCTAGCGGGTGAATCTCCCTACAATGAGCAGTTCTTC. Protein product: CASSLFGLAGESPYNEQFF. The variable domain in full, with the rest retrieved from reference TRBV13 and TRBJ2-1, is AAGVIQSPRHLIKEKRETATLKCYPIPRHDTVYWYQQGPGQDPQFLISFYEKMQSDKGSIPDRFSAQQFSDYHSELNMSSLELGDSALYFCASSLFGLAGESPYNEQFFGPGTRLTVL.

CDR3 DNA sequence: TGTGCCAGCAGCTTAGGCAGTGAAGAGACCCAGTACTTC. It codes for CASSLGSEETQYF. The genes are TRBV13 and TRBJ2-5, with unresolved D. There are 13 residues in the CDR3. The germline CDR1 and CDR2 sequences are PRHDT and FYEKMQ (reference sequence). Trimming removed 0 bases from V and 3 bases from J, with 5 bases in between.

This chain joins TRBV19 and TRBJ1-1; D uncertain. Germline V gives CDR1 LNHDA, CDR2 SQIVND (reference sequence). This CDR3 comprises 13 residues. V was clipped by 1 base and J by 8 bases, with 11 bases between them. DNA for the CDR3: TGTGCCAGTAGTATAGCGTCAGTTACCGAAGCTTTCTTT. This sequence encodes CASSIASVTEAFF.

The chain uses TRBV29-1 and TRBJ2-1; no clear D gene. The V gene's germline CDR1 is SQVTM and CDR2 ANQGSEA. This CDR3 region has 12 residues. V was cut by 1 base and J by 9 bases, with 10 bases left in between. CDR3 coding DNA: TGCAGCGTTGAAGGAATGGCTGGTGAGCAGTTCTTC. Its translation is CSVEGMAGEQFF.

The chain links TRBV6-5 to TRBJ1-2; a weak D match, TRBD1 (6 bases). CDR3 length: 11 amino acids. Trimming removed 8 bases at V and 7 bases at J, with 11 bases between. The V gene's germline CDR1 is MNHEY and CDR2 SVGAGI. The CDR3: CASQQGGGYTF. The CDR3 coding sequence is TGTGCCAGCCAACAGGGCGGTGGCTACACCTTC.